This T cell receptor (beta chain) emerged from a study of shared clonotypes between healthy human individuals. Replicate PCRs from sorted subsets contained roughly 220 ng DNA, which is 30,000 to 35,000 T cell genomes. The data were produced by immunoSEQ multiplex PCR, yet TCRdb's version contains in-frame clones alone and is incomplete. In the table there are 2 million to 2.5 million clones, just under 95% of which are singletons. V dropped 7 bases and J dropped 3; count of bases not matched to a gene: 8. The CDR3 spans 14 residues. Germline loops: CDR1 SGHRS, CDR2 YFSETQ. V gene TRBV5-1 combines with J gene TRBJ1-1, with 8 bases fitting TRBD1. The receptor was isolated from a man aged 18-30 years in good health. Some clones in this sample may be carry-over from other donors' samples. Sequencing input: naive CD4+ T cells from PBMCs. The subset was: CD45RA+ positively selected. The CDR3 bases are TGCGCCAGCCGACCTCAGGGGGCCGACACTGAAGCTTTCTTT. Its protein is CASRPQGADTEAFF.